This T cell receptor (beta chain) was recovered during a study of neoadjuvant anti-PD-1 for oral cavity cancer. Study details: Nivolumab at 3 mg/kg was mostly given biweekly, three to four doses, pre-surgery. Patients without progression received a fourth nivolumab dose around day 43, then surgical resection on days 50-56. General study findings and limits: Pretreatment Treg/Th17 ratio correlated inversely with post-treatment tumor clonality.

Profiling relied on immunoSEQ multiplex PCR, and the TCRdb table lists in-frame clones only, not all of them. The table has 55,000 to 80,000 clones, 86% seen once. Remarks on this clone: Its specificity is unknown.

The CDR3 is made up of 15 amino acids. V lost 3 bases and J lost 7, with 16 bases in between. CDR1 and CDR2 (germline): SGHNT, YYREEE (reference sequence). Time point denoted: after neoadjuvant nivolumab, at surgical resection. Analysis of PBMCs was direct, with no culture step. The receptor was isolated from a person aged 40 to 85 with oral cavity squamous cell carcinoma. V and J are TRBV5-4 and TRBJ1-4, with D possibly being TRBD1 (6 bases). Here the sequenced sample was PBMCs, taken after nivolumab (anti-PD-1) treatment. The CDR3 bases are TGTGCCAGCAGCTCGACCGGGGGCCTCATTGAAAAACTGTTTTTT. The encoded protein is CASSSTGGLIEKLFF. The whole variable domain, remainder taken from reference TRBV5-4 and TRBJ1-4, is ETGVTQSPTHLIKTRGQQVTLRCSSQSGHNTVSWYQQALGQGPQFIFQYYREEENGRGNFPPRFSGLQFPNYSSELNVNALELDDSALYLCASSSTGGLIEKLFFGSGTQLSVL.